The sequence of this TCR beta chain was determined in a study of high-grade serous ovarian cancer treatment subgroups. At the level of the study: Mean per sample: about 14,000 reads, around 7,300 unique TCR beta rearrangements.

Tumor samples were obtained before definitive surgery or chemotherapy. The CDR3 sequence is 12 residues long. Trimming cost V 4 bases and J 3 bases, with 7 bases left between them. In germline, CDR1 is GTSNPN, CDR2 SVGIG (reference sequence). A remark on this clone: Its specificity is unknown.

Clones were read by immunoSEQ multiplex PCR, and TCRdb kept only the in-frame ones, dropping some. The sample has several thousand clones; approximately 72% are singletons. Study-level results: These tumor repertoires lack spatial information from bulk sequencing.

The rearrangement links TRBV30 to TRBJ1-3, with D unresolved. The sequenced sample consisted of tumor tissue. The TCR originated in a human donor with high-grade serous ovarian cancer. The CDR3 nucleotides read TGTGCCTGGACCCTCGGTGGAAACACCATATATTTT. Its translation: CAWTLGGNTIYF.